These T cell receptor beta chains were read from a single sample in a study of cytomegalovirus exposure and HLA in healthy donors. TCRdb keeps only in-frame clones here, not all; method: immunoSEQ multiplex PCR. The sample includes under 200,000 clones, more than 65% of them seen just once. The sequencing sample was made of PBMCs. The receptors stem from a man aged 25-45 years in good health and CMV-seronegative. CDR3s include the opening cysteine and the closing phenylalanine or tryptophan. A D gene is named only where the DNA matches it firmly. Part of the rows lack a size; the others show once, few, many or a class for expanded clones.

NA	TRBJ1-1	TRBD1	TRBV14	CASSQVTGVHRAFF	TGTGCCAGCAGCCAAGTAACAGGGGTCCACCGGGCTTTCTTT
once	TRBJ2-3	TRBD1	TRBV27	CASSPRDRSHGTDTQYF	TGTGCCAGCAGTCCTCGGGACAGATCTCATGGTACAGATACGCAGTATTTT
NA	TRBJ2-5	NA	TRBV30	CAWTAGETQYF	TGTGCCTGGACAGCGGGAGAGACCCAGTACTTC
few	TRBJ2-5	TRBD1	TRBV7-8	CASGPYTGAGETQYF	TGTGCCAGCGGACCTTACACAGGGGCGGGAGAGACCCAGTACTTC
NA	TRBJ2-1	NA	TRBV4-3	CASSPNSYNEQFF	TGCGCCAGCAGCCCCAACTCCTACAATGAGCAGTTCTTC
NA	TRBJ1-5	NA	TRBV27	CASSLTVEGRPQHF	TGTGCCAGCAGTTTAACTGTGGAGGGGCGGCCCCAGCATTTT
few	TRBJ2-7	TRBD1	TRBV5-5	CASSRGQDNEQYF	TGTGCCAGCAGCAGGGGACAGGACAACGAGCAGTACTTC
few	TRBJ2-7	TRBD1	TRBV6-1	CASSEAGRGQVYEQYF	TGTGCCAGCAGTGAAGCAGGTAGGGGGCAGGTCTACGAGCAGTACTTC
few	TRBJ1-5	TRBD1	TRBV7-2	CASSLPGQGHQPQHF	TGTGCCAGCAGCTTACCGGGACAGGGCCATCAGCCCCAGCATTTT
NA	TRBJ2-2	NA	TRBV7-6	CASSFGQNTGELFF	TGTGCCAGCAGTTTCGGACAGAACACCGGGGAGCTGTTTTTT
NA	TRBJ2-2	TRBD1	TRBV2	CASAMTRGHRGAVFSAGELFF	TGTGCCAGCGCCATGACCAGGGGGCACCGGGGAGCTGTTTTCTCGGCCGGGGAGCTGTTTTTT
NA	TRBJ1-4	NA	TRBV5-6	CASSLVGATNEKLFF	TGTGCCAGCAGCTTGGTAGGGGCTACTAATGAAAAACTGTTTTTT
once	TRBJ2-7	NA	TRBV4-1	CASSQDWRNRDPYEQYF	TGCGCCAGCAGCCAAGATTGGAGAAACAGGGACCCCTACGAGCAGTACTTC
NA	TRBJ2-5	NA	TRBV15	CATSRDRQETQYF	TGTGCCACCAGCAGAGATCGGCAAGAGACCCAGTACTTC
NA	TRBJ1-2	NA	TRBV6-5	CASSYKGVYGYTF	TGTGCCAGCAGTTACAAAGGGGTTTACGGCTACACCTTC
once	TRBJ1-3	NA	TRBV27	CASSLVFGGSGNTIYF	TGTGCCAGCAGTTTAGTGTTTGGAGGCTCTGGAAACACCATATATTTT